This T cell receptor (beta chain) came from a study of coeliac disease. The study, taken as a whole, reports: Unbiased detection of gliadin-specific T cells was judged not feasible with this approach. In active celiac disease, intraepithelial and lamina propria TRB and TRG repertoires were less clonal than controls. Few TRB amino acid sequences were shared between samples; most were unique. Intraepithelial and lamina propria fractions were not highly pure, so cross-contamination was possible.

Libraries were prepared by immunoSEQ multiplex PCR; TCRdb keeps only in-frame clonotypes and omits some of them. The repertoire holds about 2,300 clones, with about 73% as singletons. CDR1 is MNHEY, CDR2 SVGAGI, per germline. The CDR3 loop spans 15 amino acids. V was trimmed by 2 bases and J by 6 bases, leaving 13 bases between them. About this clone: Its antigen is currently unknown.

This sequence originates from a human donor without celiac disease. Sequenced sample: lymphocytes from the gut lamina propria. The chain has TRBV6-5 and TRBJ2-2, with D maybe TRBD2 (6 bases). The DNA for the CDR3 is TGTGCCAGCAGTTACCTGACTAGAGGGGCCGGGGAGCTGTTTTTT. Its protein is CASSYLTRGAGELFF.